This T cell receptor beta chain stems from a study of PD-1 blockade in classical Hodgkin lymphoma. Libraries were prepared by immunoSEQ multiplex PCR; TCRdb keeps only in-frame clonotypes and omits some of them. In the table there are tens of thousands of clones, 70% to 90% of which are singletons. Germline values: CDR1 SGHVS, CDR2 FNYEAQ. The J segment lost 5 bases and the V segment lost 4 bases, leaving 2 bases of the junction unmatched. The CDR3 runs to 13 residues. Specified time point: cycle 4 day 1 (C4D1), after 5 to 7 weeks of nivolumab. Each and every patient relapsed after autologous stem cell transplantation, and patients got differing brentuximab vedotin exposure.

This TCR was sampled from a human donor with classical Hodgkin lymphoma. The starting material was peripheral blood mononuclear cells (PBMCs), obtained before the fourth cycle of nivolumab. The V and J genes are TRBV7-6 and TRBJ2-3, with 8 bases that match TRBD1. Here the CDR3 reads CASSYDRGDTQYF. In DNA, the CDR3 is TGTGCCAGCAGCTACGACAGGGGAGATACGCAGTATTTT.